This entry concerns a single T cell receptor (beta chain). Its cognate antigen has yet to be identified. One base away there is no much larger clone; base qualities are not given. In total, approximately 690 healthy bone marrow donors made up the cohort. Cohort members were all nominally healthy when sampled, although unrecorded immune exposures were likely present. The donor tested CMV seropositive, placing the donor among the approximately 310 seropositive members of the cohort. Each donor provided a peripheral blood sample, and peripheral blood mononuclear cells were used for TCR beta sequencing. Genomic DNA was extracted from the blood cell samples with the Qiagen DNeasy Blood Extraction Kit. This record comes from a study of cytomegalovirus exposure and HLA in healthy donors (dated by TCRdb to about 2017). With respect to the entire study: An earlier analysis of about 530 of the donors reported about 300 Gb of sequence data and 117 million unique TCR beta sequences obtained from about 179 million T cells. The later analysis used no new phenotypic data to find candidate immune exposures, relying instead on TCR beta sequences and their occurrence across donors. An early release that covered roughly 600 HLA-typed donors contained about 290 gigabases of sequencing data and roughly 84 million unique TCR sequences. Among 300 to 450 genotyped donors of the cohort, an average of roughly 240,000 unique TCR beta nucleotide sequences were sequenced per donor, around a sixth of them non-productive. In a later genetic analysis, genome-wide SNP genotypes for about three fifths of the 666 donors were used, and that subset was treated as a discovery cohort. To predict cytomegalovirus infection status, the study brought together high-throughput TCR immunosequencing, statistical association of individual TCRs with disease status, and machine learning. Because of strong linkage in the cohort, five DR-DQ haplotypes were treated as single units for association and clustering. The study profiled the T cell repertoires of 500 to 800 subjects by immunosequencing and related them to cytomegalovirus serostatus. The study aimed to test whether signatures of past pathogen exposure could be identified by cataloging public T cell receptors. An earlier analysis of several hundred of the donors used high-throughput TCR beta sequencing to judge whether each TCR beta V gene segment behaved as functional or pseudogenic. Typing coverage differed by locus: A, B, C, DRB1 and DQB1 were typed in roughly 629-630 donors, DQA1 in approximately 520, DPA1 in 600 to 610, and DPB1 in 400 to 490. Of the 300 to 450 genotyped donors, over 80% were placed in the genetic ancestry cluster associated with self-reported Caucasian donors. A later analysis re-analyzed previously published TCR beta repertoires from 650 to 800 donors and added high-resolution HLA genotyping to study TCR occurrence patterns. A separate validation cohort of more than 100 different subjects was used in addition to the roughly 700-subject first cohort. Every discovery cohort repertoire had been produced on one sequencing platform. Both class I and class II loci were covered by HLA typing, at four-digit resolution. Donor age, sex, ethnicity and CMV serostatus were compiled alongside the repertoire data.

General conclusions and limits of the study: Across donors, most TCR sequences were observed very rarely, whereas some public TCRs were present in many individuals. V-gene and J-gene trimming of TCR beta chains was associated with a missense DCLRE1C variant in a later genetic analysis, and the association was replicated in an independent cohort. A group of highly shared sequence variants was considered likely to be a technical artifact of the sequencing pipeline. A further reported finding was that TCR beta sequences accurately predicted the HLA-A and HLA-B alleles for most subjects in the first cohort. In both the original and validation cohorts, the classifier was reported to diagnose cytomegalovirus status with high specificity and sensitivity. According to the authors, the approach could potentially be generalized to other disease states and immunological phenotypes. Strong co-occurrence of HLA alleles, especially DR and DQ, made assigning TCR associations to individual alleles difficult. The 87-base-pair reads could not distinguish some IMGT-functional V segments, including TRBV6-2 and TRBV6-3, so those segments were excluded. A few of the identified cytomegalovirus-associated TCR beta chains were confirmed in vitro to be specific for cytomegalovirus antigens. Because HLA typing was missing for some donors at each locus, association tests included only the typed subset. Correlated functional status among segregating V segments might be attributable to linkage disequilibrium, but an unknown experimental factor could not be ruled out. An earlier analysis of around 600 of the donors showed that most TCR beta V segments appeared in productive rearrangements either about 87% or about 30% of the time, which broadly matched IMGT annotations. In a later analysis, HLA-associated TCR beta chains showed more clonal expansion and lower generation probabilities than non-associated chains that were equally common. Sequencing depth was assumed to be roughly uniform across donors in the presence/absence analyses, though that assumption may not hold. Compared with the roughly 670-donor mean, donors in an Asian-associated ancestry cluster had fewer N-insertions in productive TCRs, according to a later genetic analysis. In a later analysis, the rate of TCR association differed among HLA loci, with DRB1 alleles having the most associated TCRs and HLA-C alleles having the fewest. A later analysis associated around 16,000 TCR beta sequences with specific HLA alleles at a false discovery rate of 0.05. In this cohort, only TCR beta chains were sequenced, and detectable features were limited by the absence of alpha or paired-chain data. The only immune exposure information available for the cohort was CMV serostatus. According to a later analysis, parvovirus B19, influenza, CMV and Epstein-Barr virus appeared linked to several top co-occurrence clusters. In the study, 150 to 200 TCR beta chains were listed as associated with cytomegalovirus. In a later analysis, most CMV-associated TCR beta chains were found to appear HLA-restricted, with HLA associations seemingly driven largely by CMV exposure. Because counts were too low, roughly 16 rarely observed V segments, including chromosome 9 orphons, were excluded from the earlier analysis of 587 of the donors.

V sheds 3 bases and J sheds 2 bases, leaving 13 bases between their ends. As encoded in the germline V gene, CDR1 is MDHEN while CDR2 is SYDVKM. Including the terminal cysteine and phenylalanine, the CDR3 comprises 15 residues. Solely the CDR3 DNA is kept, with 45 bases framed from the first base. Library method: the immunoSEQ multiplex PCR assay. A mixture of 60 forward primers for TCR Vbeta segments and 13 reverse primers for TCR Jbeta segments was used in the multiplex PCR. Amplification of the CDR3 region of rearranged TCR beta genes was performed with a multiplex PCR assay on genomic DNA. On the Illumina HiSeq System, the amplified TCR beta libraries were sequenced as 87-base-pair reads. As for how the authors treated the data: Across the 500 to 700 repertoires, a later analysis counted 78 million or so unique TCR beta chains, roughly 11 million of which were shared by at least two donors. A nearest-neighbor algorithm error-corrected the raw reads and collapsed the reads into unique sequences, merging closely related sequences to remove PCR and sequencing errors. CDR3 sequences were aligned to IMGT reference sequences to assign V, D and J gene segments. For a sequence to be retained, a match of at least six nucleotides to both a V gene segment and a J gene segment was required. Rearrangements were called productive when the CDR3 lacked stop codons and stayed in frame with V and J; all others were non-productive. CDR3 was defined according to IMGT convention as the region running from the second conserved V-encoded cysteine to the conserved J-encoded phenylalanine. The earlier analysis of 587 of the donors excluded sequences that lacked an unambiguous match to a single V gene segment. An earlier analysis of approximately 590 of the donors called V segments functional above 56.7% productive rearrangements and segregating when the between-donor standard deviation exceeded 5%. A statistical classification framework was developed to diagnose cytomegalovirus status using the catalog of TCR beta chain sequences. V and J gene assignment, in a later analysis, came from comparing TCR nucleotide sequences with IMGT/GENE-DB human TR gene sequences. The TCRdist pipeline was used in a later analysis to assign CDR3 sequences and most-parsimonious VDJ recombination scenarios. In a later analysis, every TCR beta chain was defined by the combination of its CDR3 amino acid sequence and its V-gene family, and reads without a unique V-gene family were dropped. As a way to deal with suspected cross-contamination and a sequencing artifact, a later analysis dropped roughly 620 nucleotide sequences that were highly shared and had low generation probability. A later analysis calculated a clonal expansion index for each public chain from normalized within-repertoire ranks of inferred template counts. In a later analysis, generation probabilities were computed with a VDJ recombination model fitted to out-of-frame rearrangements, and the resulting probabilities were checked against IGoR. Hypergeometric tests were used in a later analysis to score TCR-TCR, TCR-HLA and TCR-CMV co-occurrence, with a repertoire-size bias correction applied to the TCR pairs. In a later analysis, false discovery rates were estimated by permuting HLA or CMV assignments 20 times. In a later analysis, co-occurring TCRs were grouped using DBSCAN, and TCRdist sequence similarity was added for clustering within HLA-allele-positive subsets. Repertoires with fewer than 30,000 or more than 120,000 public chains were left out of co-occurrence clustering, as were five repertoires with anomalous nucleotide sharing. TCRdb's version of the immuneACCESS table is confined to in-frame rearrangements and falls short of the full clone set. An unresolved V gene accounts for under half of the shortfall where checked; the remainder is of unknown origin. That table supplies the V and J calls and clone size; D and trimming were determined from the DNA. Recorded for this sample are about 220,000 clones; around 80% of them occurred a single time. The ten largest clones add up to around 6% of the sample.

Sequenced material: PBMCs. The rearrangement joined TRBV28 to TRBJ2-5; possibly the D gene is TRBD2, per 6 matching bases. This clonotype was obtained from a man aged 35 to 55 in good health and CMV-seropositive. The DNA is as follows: TGTGCCAGCAGTTTGACCCTCCGGGAGCAAGAGACCCAGTACTTC. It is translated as CASSLTLREQETQYF.